This TCR beta chain was sequenced for a study of blood T cell repertoires in COVID-19. Overall study context: The United States, Italy and Spain were the sources of the acute and convalescent COVID-19 samples. Sample material is recorded as cDNA or gDNA derived from T cells, B-cell-depleted T cells, or PBMCs.

Authors' methods: Amplification of reference gene primers provided the estimated nucleated cell counts. The data were produced by immunoSEQ multiplex PCR, yet TCRdb's version contains in-frame clones alone and is incomplete. V and J calls and clone size are copied from that table; D and trimming were computed from the DNA. The table records 340,000 or so clones, about 83% of them present only once. Trimming removed 5 bases from V and 6 bases from J, with 20 bases in between. Germline CDR1 and CDR2: SGHAT and FQNNGV. CDR3 length: 15 amino acids. The sequence was obtained from a man aged 25-45 years with active or convalescent COVID-19. Sequencing was done on a sample of peripheral blood. The chain combines TRBV11-2 with TRBJ2-7; TRBD1 is a possible D gene (5 bases). The CDR3 nucleotides are TGTGCCAGCAGCCCGCCCCGGACAACGAGGCCCGAGCAGTACTTC. As protein: CASSPPRTTRPEQYF. Full variable domain (outside the CDR3, taken from reference TRBV11-2 and TRBJ2-7): EAGVAQSPRYKIIEKRQSVAFWCNPISGHATLYWYQQILGQGPKLLIQFQNNGVVDDSQLPKDRFSAERLKGVDSTLKIQPAKLEDSAVYLCASSPPRTTRPEQYFGPGTRLTVT.